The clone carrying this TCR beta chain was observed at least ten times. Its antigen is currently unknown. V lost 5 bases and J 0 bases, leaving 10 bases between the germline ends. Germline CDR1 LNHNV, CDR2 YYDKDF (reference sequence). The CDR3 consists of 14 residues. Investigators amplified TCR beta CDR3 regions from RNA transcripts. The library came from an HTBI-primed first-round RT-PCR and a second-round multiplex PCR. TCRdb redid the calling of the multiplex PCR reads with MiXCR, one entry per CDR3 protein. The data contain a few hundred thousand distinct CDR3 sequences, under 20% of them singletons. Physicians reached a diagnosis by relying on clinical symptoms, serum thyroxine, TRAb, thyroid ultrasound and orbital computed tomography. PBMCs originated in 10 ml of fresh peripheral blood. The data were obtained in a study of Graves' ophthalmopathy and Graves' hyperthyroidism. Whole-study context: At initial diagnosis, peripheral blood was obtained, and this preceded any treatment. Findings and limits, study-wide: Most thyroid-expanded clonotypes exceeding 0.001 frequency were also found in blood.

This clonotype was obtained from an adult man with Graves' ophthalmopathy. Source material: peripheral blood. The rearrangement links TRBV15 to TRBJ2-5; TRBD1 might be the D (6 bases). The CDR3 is CATSLGQNQETQYF. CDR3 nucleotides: TGTGCCACCAGCCTCGGACAGAACCAAGAGACCCAGTACTTC. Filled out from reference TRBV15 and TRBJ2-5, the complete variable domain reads DAMVIQNPRYQVTQFGKPVTLSCSQTLNHNVMYWYQQKSSQAPKLLFHYYDKDFNNEADTPDNFQSRRPNTSFCFLDIRSPGLGDTAMYLCATSLGQNQETQYFGPGTRLLVL.